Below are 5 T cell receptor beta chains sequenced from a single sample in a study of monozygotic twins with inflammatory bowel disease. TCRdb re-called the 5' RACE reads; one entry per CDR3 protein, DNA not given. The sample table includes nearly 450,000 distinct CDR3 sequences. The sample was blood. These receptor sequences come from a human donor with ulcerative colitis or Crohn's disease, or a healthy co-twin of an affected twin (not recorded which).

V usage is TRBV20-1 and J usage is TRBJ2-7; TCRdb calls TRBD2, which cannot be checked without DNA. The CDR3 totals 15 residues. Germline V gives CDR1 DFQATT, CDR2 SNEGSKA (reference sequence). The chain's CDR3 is CSALGLAGASYEQYF.

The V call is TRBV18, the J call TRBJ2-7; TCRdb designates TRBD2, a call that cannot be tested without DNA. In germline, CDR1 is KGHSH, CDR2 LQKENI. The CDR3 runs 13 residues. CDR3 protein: CASSPQAGGEQYF.

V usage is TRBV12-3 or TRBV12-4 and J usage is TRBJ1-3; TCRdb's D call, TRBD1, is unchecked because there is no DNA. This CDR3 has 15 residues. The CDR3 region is CASTFGTATGNTIYF.

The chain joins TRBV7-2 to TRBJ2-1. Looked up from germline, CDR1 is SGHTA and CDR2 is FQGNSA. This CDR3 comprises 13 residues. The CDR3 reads CASSLSYSNEEFF.

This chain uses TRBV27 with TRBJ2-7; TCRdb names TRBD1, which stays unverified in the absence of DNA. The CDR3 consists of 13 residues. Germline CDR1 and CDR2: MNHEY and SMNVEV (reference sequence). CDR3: CASKGQVSYEQYF.